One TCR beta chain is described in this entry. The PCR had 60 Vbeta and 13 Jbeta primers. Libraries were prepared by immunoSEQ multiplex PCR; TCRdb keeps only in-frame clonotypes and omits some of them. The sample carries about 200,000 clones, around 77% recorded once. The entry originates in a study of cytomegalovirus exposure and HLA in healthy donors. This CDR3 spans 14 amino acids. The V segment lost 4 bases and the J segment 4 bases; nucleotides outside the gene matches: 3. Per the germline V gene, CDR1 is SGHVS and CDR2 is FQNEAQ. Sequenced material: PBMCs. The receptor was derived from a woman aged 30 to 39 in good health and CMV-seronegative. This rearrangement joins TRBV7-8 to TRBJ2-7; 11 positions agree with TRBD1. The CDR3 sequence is CASSWGQGGYEQYF. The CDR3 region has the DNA TGTGCCAGCAGCTGGGGACAGGGGGGTTACGAGCAGTACTTC.